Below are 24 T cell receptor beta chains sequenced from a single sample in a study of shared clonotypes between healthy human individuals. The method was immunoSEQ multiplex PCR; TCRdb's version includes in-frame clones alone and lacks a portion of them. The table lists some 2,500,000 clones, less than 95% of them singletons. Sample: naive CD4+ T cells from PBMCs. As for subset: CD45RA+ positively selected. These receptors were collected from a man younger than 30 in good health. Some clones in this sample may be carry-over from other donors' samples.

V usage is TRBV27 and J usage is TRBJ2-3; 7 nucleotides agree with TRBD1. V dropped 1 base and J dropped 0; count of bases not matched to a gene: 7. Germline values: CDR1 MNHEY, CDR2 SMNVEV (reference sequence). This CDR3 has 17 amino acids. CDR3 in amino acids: CASSLWRTGSSTDTQYF. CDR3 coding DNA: TGTGCCAGCAGTTTATGGCGGACAGGTTCTAGCACAGATACGCAGTATTTT.

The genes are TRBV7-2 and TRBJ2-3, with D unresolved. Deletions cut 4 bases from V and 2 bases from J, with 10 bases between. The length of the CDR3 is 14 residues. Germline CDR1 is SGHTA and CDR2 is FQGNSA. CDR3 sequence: CASSSSYTTDTQYF. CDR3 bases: TGTGCCAGCAGCTCCTCCTACACCACAGATACGCAGTATTTT.

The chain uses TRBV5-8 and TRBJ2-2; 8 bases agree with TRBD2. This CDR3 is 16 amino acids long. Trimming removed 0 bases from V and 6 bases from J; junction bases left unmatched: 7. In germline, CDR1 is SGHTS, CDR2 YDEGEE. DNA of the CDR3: TGTGCCAGCAGCTTGGTAGGGACTAGGATTCCCGGGGAGCTGTTTTTT. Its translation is CASSLVGTRIPGELFF.

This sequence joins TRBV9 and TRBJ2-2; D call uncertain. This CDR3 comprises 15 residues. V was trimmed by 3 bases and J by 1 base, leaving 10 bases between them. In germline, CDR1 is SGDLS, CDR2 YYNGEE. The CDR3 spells CASSARAQNTGELFF. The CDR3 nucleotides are TGTGCCAGCAGCGCCCGGGCCCAGAACACCGGGGAGCTGTTTTTT.

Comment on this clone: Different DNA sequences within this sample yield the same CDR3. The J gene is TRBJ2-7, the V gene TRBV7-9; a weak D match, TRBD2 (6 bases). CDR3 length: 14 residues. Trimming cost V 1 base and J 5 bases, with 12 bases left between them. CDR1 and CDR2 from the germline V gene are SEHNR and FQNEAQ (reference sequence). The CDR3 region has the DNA TGTGCCAGCAGCTTAGGGCTAGCGCTCGACGAGCAGTACTTC. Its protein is CASSLGLALDEQYF.

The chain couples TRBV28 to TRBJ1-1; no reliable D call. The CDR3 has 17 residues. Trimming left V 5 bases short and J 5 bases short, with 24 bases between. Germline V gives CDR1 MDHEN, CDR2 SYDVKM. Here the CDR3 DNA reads TGTGCCAGCAGTCAGAACCCTGGTACATCCCGGGGAACTGAAGCTTTCTTT. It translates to CASSQNPGTSRGTEAFF.

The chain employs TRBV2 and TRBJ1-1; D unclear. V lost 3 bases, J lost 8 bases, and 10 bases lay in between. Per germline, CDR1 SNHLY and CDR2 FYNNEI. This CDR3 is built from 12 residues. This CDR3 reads CASSDFSPEAFF. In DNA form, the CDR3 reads TGTGCCAGCAGTGATTTTTCCCCCGAAGCTTTCTTT.

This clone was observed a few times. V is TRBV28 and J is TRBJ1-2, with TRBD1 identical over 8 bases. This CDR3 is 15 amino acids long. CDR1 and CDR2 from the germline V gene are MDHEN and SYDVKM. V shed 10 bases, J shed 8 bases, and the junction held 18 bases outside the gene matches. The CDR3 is CAIDRSSSGGGGYTF. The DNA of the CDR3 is TGTGCCATCGACCGATCCTCATCAGGGGGCGGGGGCTACACCTTC.

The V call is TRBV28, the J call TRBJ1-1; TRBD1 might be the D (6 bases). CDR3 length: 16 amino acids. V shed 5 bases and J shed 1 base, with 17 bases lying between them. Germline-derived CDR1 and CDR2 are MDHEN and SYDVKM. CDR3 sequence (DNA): TGTGCCAGCAGTCCTGAGGGGGTCTCTAGGAACACTGAAGCTTTCTTT. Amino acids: CASSPEGVSRNTEAFF.

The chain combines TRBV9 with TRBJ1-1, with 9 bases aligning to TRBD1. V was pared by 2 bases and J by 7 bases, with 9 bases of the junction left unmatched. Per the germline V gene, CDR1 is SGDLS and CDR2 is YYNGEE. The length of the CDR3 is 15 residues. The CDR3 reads CASSVDTGGRGEAFF. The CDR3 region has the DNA TGTGCCAGCAGCGTTGATACAGGGGGCCGCGGTGAAGCTTTCTTT.

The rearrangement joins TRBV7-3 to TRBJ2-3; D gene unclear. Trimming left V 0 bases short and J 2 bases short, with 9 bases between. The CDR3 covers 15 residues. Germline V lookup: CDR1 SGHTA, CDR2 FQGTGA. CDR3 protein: CASSLTIEDTDTQYF. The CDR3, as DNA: TGTGCCAGCAGCTTAACCATAGAGGACACAGATACGCAGTATTTT.

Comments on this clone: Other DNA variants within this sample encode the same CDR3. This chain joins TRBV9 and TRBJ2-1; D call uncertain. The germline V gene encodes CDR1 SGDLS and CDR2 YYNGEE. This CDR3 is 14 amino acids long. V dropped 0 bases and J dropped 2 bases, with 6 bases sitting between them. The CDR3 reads CASSVGQPYNEQFF. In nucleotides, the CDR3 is TGTGCCAGCAGCGTAGGGCAGCCCTACAATGAGCAGTTCTTC.

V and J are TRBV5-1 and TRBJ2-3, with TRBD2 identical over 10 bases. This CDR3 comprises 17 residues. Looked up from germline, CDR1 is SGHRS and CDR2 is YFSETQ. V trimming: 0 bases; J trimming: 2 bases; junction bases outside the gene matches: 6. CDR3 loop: CASSLAPLAGVTDTQYF. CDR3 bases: TGCGCCAGCAGCTTGGCCCCCCTAGCGGGAGTCACAGATACGCAGTATTTT. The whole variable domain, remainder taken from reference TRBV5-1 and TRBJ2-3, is KAGVTQTPRYLIKTRGQQVTLSCSPISGHRSVSWYQQTPGQGLQFLFEYFSETQRNKGNFPGRFSGRQFSNSRSEMNVSTLELGDSALYLCASSLAPLAGVTDTQYFGPGTRLTVL.

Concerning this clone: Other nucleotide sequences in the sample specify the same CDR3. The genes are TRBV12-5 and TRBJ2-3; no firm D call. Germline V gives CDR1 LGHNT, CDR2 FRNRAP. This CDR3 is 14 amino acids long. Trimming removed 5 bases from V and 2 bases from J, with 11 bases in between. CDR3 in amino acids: CASGLSGSTDTQYF. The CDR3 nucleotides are TGTGCTAGTGGTCTCTCCGGCTCCACAGATACGCAGTATTTT.

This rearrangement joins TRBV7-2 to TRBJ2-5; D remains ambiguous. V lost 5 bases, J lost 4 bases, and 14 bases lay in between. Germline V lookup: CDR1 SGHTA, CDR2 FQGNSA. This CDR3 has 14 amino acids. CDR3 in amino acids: CASSMIGLRETQYF. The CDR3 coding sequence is TGTGCCAGCAGCATGATCGGTTTGCGAGAGACCCAGTACTTC.

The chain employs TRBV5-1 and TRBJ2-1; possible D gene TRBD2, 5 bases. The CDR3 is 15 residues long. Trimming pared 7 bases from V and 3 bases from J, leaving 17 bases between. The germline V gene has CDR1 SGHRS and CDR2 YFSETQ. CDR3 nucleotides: TGCGCCAGCTACCCAGTGGGAGCCAGCTACAATGAGCAGTTCTTC. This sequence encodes CASYPVGASYNEQFF. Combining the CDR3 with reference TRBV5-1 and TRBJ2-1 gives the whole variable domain KAGVTQTPRYLIKTRGQQVTLSCSPISGHRSVSWYQQTPGQGLQFLFEYFSETQRNKGNFPGRFSGRQFSNSRSEMNVSTLELGDSALYLCASYPVGASYNEQFFGPGTRLTVL.

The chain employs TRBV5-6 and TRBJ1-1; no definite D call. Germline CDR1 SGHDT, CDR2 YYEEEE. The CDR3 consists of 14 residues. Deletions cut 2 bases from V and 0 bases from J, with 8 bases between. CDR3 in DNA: TGTGCCAGCAGCTTCCGGGTCATGAACACTGAAGCTTTCTTT. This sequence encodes CASSFRVMNTEAFF.

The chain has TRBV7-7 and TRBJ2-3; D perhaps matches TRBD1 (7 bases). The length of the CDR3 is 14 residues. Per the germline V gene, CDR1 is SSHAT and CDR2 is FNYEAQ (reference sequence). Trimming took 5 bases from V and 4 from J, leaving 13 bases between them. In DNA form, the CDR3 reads TGTGCCAGCAGCCGCACAGGGGAGGCAGATACGCAGTATTTT. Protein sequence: CASSRTGEADTQYF.

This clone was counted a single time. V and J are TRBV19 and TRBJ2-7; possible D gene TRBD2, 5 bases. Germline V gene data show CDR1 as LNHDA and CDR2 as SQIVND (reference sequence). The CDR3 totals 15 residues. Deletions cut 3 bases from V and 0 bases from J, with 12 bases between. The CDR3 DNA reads TGTGCCAGTAGTATTTTTGGCGGGTTCTCCTACGAGCAGTACTTC. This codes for CASSIFGGFSYEQYF.

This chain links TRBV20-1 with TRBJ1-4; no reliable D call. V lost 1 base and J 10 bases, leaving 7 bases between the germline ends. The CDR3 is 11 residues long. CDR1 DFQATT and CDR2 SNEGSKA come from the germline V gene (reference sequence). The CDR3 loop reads CSARGAGKLFF. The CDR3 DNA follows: TGCAGTGCTAGAGGGGCGGGAAAACTGTTTTTT.

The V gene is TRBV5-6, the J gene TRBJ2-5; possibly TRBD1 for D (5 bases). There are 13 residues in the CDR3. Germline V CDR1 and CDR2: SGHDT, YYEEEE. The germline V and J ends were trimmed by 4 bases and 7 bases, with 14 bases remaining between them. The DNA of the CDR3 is TGTGCCAGCAGCCTCGTAGGGGATCGGACCCAGTACTTC. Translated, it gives CASSLVGDRTQYF.

The CDR3 region has the DNA TGTGCCAGCAGCCCGCCCGGGACAGGGGGTCAGCCCCAGCATTTT. Protein sequence: CASSPPGTGGQPQHF. The V gene is TRBV7-9, the J gene TRBJ1-5; 11 bases agree with TRBD1. The germline V gene encodes CDR1 SEHNR and CDR2 FQNEAQ (reference sequence). This CDR3 is built from 15 residues. V dropped 5 bases and J dropped 6; count of bases not matched to a gene: 6.

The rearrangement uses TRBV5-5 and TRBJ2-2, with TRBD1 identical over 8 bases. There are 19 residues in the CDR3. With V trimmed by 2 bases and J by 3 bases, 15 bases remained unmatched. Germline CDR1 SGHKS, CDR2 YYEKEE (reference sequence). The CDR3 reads CASSLLRAAHRGDTGELFF. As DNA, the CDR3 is TGTGCCAGCAGCTTACTCCGAGCCGCCCACAGGGGGGACACCGGGGAGCTGTTTTTT.

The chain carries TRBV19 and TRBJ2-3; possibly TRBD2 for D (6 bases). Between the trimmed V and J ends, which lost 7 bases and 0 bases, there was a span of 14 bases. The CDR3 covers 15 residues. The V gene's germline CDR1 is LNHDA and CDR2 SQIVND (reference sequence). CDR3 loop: CASTGTHPSTDTQYF. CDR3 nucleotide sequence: TGTGCCAGTACCGGGACTCACCCTAGCACAGATACGCAGTATTTT.